This entry describes one T cell receptor (beta chain). This CDR3 contains 17 residues. Looked up from germline, CDR1 is ENHRY and CDR2 is SYGVKD. V gave up 4 bases and J gave up 4 bases; unmatched junction bases: 10. This sample stems from a study of CD8 T cells in Susac syndrome. Random hexamers were used to reverse transcribe the RNA input (about 0.5 to 1 ug). An immunoSEQ multiplex PCR generated amplified TCR beta CDR3 products spanning 54 Vbeta and 13 Jbeta. In TCRdb, the immunoSEQ multiplex PCR reads were re-called with MiXCR into one record per CDR3 protein. Among some 300,000 distinct CDR3 sequences listed, roughly 85% were seen once.

The sequence came from a human donor with multiple sclerosis. The specimen was CD8+ T cells from PBMCs. The chain combines TRBV10-3 with TRBJ1-5; TRBD1 matches at 10 bases. The CDR3 spells CAISGSALGQGNQPQHF. The CDR3, as DNA: TGTGCCATCAGTGGGTCCGCTCTGGGACAGGGGAATCAGCCCCAGCATTTT.